The source of this TCR beta chain is a study of T cells in localized non-small cell lung cancer. Generated by immunoSEQ multiplex PCR, the TCRdb table keeps only in-frame clones and is missing some. The data hold about 24,000 clones, with 84% observed a single time. This CDR3 region has 19 residues. V was pared by 1 base and J by 0 bases, with 10 bases of the junction left unmatched. Germline values: CDR1 SGHDN, CDR2 FVKESK. The clonotype was recovered from a man aged 40 to 70 with stage II lung adenocarcinoma. The starting material was PBMCs, obtained before any cancer treatment. The chain has TRBV14 and TRBJ2-1; 9 bases map to TRBD2. In DNA form, the CDR3 reads TGTGCCAGCAGCCAAGTGGACCTAGCGGGACAGACCTCCTACAATGAGCAGTTCTTC. Amino acid sequence: CASSQVDLAGQTSYNEQFF.